Given below is one TCR beta chain in context. What it recognizes is unknown. These data originate in a study of T cell responses to AZD1222 COVID-19 vaccine. Overall study: The analysis combined second doses at about 4 or about 12 weeks. The study, taken as a whole, reports: With dominance at 160-218 and 743-854, vaccine-associated CD4 TCRs spanned spike. Repertoire collection took place solely once the T cell response had peaked. Once two AZD1222 doses were given, Spike-specific TCR breadth and depth went up.

Generated by immunoSEQ multiplex PCR, the TCRdb table keeps only in-frame clones and is missing some. The sample shows 150,000 to 200,000 clones, roughly 92% of them seen only once. This sequence was found in an adult in good health. This sample comprised peripheral blood, obtained on day 0 of AZD1222 vaccination.

The CDR3 sequence: CASRPGTVHETQYF. CDR3 DNA: TGTGCCAGTAGGCCAGGGACAGTCCACGAGACCCAGTACTTC. V gene TRBV19 combines with J gene TRBJ2-5; the match to TRBD1 covers 7 bases. Per germline, CDR1 LNHDA and CDR2 SQIVND (reference sequence). The CDR3 is 14 amino acids. Unmatched junction bases numbered 9, after V lost 6 bases and J lost 5 bases.